This T cell receptor beta chain is drawn from a study of blood T cell repertoires in COVID-19. For the study at large: PBMCs, B-cell-depleted T cells, or T cells were the source of the cDNA or gDNA that made up the material.

Allocation to cohorts depended on clinical history reported by the participants. The CDR3 is 14 amino acids. J gave up 0 bases and V 3 bases, and 2 bases lay outside the gene matches. Looked up from germline, CDR1 is SGHRS and CDR2 is YFSETQ. Only in-frame clones appear in the TCRdb table, and some are missing; sequencing was by immunoSEQ multiplex PCR. The repertoire holds just over 300,000 clones, with about nine tenths as singletons. Material: PBMCs or T cells enriched from blood (not recorded which). This receptor was taken from a man aged 25 to 40 who had recovered from COVID-19. This chain links TRBV5-1 with TRBJ2-5; 7 nucleotides match TRBD1. The CDR3 here is CASSSQGYQETQYF. The CDR3 DNA is TGCGCCAGCAGCTCACAGGGGTACCAAGAGACCCAGTACTTC. The full variable domain, completed using reference TRBV5-1 and TRBJ2-5, is KAGVTQTPRYLIKTRGQQVTLSCSPISGHRSVSWYQQTPGQGLQFLFEYFSETQRNKGNFPGRFSGRQFSNSRSEMNVSTLELGDSALYLCASSSQGYQETQYFGPGTRLLVL.